Following are 20 T cell receptor beta chains from one sample sequenced in a study of siplizumab effects on memory and regulatory T cells. Assay: immunoSEQ multiplex PCR; the TCRdb copy retains only in-frame clones and omits some. The data show approximately 94,000 clones, around 90% seen once. The source material was CD4+ T cells sorted from blood. Receptor source: a human donor in good health.

V usage is TRBV7-2 and J usage is TRBJ2-1, with D maybe TRBD2 (5 bases). The CDR3 extends over 14 amino acids. V was clipped by 5 bases and J by 8 bases, with 16 bases between them. Germline assignment: CDR1 SGHTA and CDR2 FQGNSA. The DNA for the CDR3 is TGTGCCAGCAGCCCACTTCGGGGATTCGATGAGCAGTTCTTC. Protein sequence: CASSPLRGFDEQFF.

The CDR3 DNA sequence: TGCGCCAGCAGCCTGCTAGGGGTTCCCAAAAACATTCAGTACTTC. Translation gives CASSLLGVPKNIQYF. V usage is TRBV4-1 and J usage is TRBJ2-4; a possible D gene is TRBD1 (5 bases). The V gene's germline CDR1 is MGHRA and CDR2 YSYEKL. Trimming cost V 4 bases and J 2 bases, with 12 bases left between them. The CDR3 sequence is 15 residues long.

The chain recombines TRBV19 with TRBJ2-2; D might be TRBD1 or TRBD2, each matching 5 bases. The ends were cut back, 7 bases at V and 2 bases at J, with 14 bases in the middle. CDR3 size: 15 residues. Germline V gene lookup returns CDR1 LNHDA and CDR2 SQIVND (reference sequence). CDR3 residues: CASKGSSINTGELFF. CDR3 in DNA: TGTGCCAGTAAGGGGAGTAGTATTAACACCGGGGAGCTGTTTTTT. The full variable domain, in which reference TRBV19 and TRBJ2-2 provide the parts outside the CDR3, is DGGITQSPKYLFRKEGQNVTLSCEQNLNHDAMYWYRQDPGQGLRLIYYSQIVNDFQKGDIAEGYSVSREKKESFPLTVTSAQKNPTAFYLCASKGSSINTGELFFGEGSRLTVL.

The chain has TRBV7-2 and TRBJ2-1, with 9 bases aligning to TRBD2. Germline CDR1 is SGHTA and CDR2 is FQGNSA. J lost 6 bases, V lost 2 bases, and 5 bases had no gene match. The CDR3 has 15 residues. The CDR3 DNA sequence: TGTGCCAGCAGCTTATTGGCGGGGGGGCCCAATGAGCAGTTCTTC. Its translation is CASSLLAGGPNEQFF.

The chain couples TRBV27 to TRBJ2-5; 10 bases line up with TRBD1. V shed 4 bases, J shed 5 bases, and the junction held 7 bases outside the gene matches. The length of the CDR3 is 15 residues. Germline V gives CDR1 MNHEY, CDR2 SMNVEV (reference sequence). The CDR3 nucleotides read TGTGCCAGCAGTTCGCGACAGGGGGCTGCGGAGACCCAGTACTTC. Translated, it gives CASSSRQGAAETQYF.

The V and J genes are TRBV18 and TRBJ1-2; 7 bases map to TRBD1. Trimming removed 3 bases from V and 4 bases from J; junction bases left unmatched: 5. CDR3 length: 14 amino acids. The germline V gene encodes CDR1 KGHSH and CDR2 LQKENI. CDR3 in DNA: TGTGCCAGCTCACCCGACAGGGAGGGCTATGGCTACACCTTC. Translating it yields CASSPDREGYGYTF.

J is TRBJ1-1 and V is TRBV5-1; 8 bases are a match to TRBD1. The CDR3 runs 14 residues. The V gene's germline CDR1 is SGHRS and CDR2 YFSETQ. Trimming at V came to 3 bases and at J to 5 bases, leaving 6 bases not matched to a gene. The CDR3: CASSSGQGGTEAFF. The CDR3, as DNA: TGCGCCAGCAGCTCAGGACAGGGTGGGACTGAAGCTTTCTTT.

The chain carries TRBV11-2 and TRBJ1-6; D may be TRBD1 (5 bases). The CDR3 is 16 amino acids. CDR1 SGHAT and CDR2 FQNNGV come from the germline V gene. Trimming cost V 4 bases and J 8 bases, with 18 bases left between them. The CDR3 loop reads CASSWRPREGHSPLHF. The DNA of the CDR3 is TGTGCCAGCAGCTGGAGACCTCGGGAGGGACATTCACCCCTCCACTTT.

The J gene is TRBJ1-4, the V gene TRBV30; 11 bases map to TRBD1. The CDR3 is made up of 14 amino acids. The J segment lost 8 bases and the V segment lost 3 bases, leaving 5 bases of the junction unmatched. Looked up from germline, CDR1 is GTSNPN and CDR2 is SVGIG (reference sequence). The CDR3 region is CAWRRDRGSEKLFF. In DNA form, the CDR3 reads TGTGCCTGGAGGAGGGACAGGGGGAGCGAAAAACTGTTTTTT. The full variable domain, in which reference TRBV30 and TRBJ1-4 provide the parts outside the CDR3, is SQTIHQWPATLVQPVGSPLSLECTVEGTSNPNLYWYRQAAGRGLQLLFYSVGIGQISSEVPQNLSASRPQDRQFILSSKKLLLSDSGFYLCAWRRDRGSEKLFFGSGTQLSVL.

The chain combines TRBV5-1 with TRBJ1-2; 10 nucleotides agree with TRBD1. The CDR3 sequence is 15 residues long. V gave up 0 bases and J gave up 8 bases; unmatched junction bases: 7. From germline, CDR1 is SGHRS and CDR2 YFSETQ. CDR3 coding DNA: TGCGCCAGCAGCTTGGCCCCGACAGGGGGCCGGGGCTACACCTTC. The encoded protein is CASSLAPTGGRGYTF.

The chain employs TRBV28 and TRBJ2-7; 11 positions match TRBD2. Losses at the gene ends were 4 bases for V and 5 bases for J; bases not matched to a gene: 13. Looked up from germline, CDR1 is MDHEN and CDR2 is SYDVKM. The CDR3 contains 17 residues. The CDR3 sequence is CASSSSSGGIHFNEQYF. Here the CDR3 DNA reads TGTGCCAGCAGTTCGTCTAGCGGGGGGATCCATTTCAACGAGCAGTACTTC.

Comments on this clone: Without the conserved terminal phenylalanine or tryptophan, this CDR3 likely stems from a read error. The DNA is omitted, as the CDR3 cannot be located on it reliably, and the CDR3 follows TCRdb's listing. J is TRBJ2-7 and V is TRBV21-1; the D call TRBD2 from the table was never checked on the DNA. TRBV21-1 is marked as a pseudogene. The CDR3 is 8 residues long, ends included. This CDR3 reads CASSKIGS.

The chain joins TRBV9 to TRBJ2-1; 7 nucleotides agree with TRBD2. The CDR3 totals 15 residues. V lost 4 bases, J lost 1 base, and 5 bases stayed unmatched. Per germline, CDR1 SGDLS and CDR2 YYNGEE. Written as DNA, the CDR3 is TGTGCCAGCAGCCCTCTGGGGGGGTCCTACAATGAGCAGTTCTTC. Residues: CASSPLGGSYNEQFF.

The chain has TRBV5-1 and TRBJ1-5; 8 bases agree with TRBD1. Germline CDR1 and CDR2: SGHRS and YFSETQ. V was clipped by 1 base and J by 5 bases; unmatched bases: 5. This CDR3 contains 15 residues. The CDR3 nucleotides are TGCGCCAGCAGCTTGAGGACAGGGAGGGATCAGCCCCAGCATTTT. As protein: CASSLRTGRDQPQHF.

This chain joins TRBV2 and TRBJ2-5; TRBD2 agrees at 7 bases. The trim removed 5 bases at V and 1 base at J, leaving 10 bases unmatched. Germline CDR1 and CDR2: SNHLY and FYNNEI. This CDR3 comprises 16 residues. CDR3 nucleotides: TGTGCCAGCAGTTCAAGATTGGCTAGCGGCCAAGAGACCCAGTACTTC. This gives the protein CASSSRLASGQETQYF.

The chain carries TRBV19 and TRBJ1-2; D ambiguous. V was cut by 6 bases and J by 2 bases, with 16 bases left in between. Germline CDR1 and CDR2: LNHDA and SQIVND (reference sequence). CDR3 length: 15 amino acids. In DNA form, the CDR3 reads TGTGCCAGTAGGACTTTCGGGCAGGCCAACTATGGCTACACCTTC. Its protein product is CASRTFGQANYGYTF.

J is TRBJ2-4 and V is TRBV2; either TRBD1 or TRBD2 may fit D (5 bases each). The CDR3 spans 11 residues. Between the trimmed V and J ends, which lost 7 bases and 8 bases, there was a span of 9 bases. Germline CDR1 reads SNHLY; CDR2 reads FYNNEI. The CDR3 nucleotides read TGTGCCAGCAACCTGGGGGACATTCAGTACTTC. Translating gives CASNLGDIQYF.

V gene TRBV19 combines with J gene TRBJ1-1; 11 bases align to TRBD1. The V segment lost 9 bases and the J segment 4 bases; nucleotides outside the gene matches: 7. The length of the CDR3 is 14 residues. Germline V lookup: CDR1 LNHDA, CDR2 SQIVND (reference sequence). Here the CDR3 reads CASHRTGGGTEAFF. The CDR3 bases are TGTGCCAGCCACAGGACAGGGGGCGGCACTGAAGCTTTCTTT. The entire variable domain, with the rest obtained from reference TRBV19 and TRBJ1-1, is as follows: DGGITQSPKYLFRKEGQNVTLSCEQNLNHDAMYWYRQDPGQGLRLIYYSQIVNDFQKGDIAEGYSVSREKKESFPLTVTSAQKNPTAFYLCASHRTGGGTEAFFGQGTRLTVV.

As DNA, the CDR3 is TGTGCCAGCAGTGAATTAGGTAGGGGGCGGTTTCTCTCCTACGAGCAGTACTTC. Protein sequence: CASSELGRGRFLSYEQYF. V gene TRBV6-1 combines with J gene TRBJ2-7; 7 nucleotides agree with TRBD1. The CDR3 consists of 18 residues. Germline assignment: CDR1 MNHNS and CDR2 SASEGT. V lost 2 bases and J lost 0; bases outside the gene matches: 13.

This chain connects TRBV6-4 to TRBJ1-2; D ambiguous. CDR1 MRHNA and CDR2 SNTAGT come from the germline V gene. The CDR3 is made up of 14 amino acids. V lost 3 bases, J lost 3 bases, and 11 bases lay in between. Written as DNA, the CDR3 is TGTGCCAGCAGTGAGTCGGGTGGTGACTATGGCTACACCTTC. Protein: CASSESGGDYGYTF.